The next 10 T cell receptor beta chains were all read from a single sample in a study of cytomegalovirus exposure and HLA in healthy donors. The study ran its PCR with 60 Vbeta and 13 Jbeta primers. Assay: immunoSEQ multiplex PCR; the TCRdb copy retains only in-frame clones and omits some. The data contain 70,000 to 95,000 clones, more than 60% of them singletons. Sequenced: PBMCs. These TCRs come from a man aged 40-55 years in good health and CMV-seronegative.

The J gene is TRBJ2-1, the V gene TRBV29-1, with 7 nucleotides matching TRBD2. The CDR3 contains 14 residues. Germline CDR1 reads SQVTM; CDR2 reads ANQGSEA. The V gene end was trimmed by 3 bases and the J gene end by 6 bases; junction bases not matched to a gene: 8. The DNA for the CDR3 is TGCAGCGTTGATTTCGCGGGAGAAGGCAATGAGCAGTTCTTC. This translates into CSVDFAGEGNEQFF.

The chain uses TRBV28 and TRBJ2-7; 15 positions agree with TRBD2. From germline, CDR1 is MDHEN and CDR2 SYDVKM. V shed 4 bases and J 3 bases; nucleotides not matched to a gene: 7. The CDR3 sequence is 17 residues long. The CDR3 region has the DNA TGTGCCAGCAGTTCACGGACTAGCGGGGGGGCCCTCTACGAGCAGTACTTC. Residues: CASSSRTSGGALYEQYF.

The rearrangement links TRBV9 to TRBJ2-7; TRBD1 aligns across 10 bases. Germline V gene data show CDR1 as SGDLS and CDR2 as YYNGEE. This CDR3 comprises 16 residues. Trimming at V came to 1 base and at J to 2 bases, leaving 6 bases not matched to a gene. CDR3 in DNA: TGTGCCAGCAGCGTATACGGGACAGGGGCCCCCTACGAGCAGTACTTC. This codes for CASSVYGTGAPYEQYF.

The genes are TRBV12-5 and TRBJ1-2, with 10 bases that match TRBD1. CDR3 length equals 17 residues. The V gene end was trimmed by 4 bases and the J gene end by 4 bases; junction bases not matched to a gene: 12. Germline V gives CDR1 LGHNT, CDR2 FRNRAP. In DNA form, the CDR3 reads TGTGCTAGTGGTTGGACGGGACAGGGGCCTGCGCCCTATGGCTACACCTTC. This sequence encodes CASGWTGQGPAPYGYTF.

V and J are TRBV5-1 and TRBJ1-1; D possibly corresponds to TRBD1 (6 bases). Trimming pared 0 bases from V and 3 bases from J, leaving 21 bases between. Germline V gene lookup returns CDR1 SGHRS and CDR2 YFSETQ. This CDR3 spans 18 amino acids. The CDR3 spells CASSLEENWGGRDTEAFF. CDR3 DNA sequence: TGCGCCAGCAGCTTGGAGGAAAATTGGGGGGGGCGCGACACTGAAGCTTTCTTT.

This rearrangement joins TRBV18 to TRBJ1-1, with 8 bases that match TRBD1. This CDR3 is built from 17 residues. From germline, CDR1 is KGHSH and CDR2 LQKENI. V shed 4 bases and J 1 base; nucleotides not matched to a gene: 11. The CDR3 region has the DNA TGTGCCAGCTCACGGTCCCAGGGGGCTGAGGCGAACACTGAAGCTTTCTTT. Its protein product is CASSRSQGAEANTEAFF.

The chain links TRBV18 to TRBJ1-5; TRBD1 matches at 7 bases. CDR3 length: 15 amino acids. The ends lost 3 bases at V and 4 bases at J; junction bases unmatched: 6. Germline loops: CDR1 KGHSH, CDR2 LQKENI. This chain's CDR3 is CASSPAAQGNQPQHF. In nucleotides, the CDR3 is TGTGCCAGCTCACCGGCTGCACAGGGGAATCAGCCCCAGCATTTT.

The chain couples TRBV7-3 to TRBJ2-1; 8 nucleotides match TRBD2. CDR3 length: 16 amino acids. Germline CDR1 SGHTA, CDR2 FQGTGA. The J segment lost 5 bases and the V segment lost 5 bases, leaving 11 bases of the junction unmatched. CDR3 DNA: TGTGCCAGCAGCCCTACCTTGACTAGCGCCCACAATGAGCAGTTCTTC. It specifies CASSPTLTSAHNEQFF. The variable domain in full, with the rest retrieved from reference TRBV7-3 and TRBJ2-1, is GAGVSQTPSNKVTEKGKYVELRCDPISGHTALYWYRQSLGQGPEFLIYFQGTGAADDSGLPNDRFFAVRPEGSVSTLKIQRTERGDSAVYLCASSPTLTSAHNEQFFGPGTRLTVL.

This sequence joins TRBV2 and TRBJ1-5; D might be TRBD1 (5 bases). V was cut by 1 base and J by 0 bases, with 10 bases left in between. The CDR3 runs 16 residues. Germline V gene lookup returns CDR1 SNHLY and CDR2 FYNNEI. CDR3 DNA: TGTGCCAGCAGTGAAGACGGGGGATATAGCAATCAGCCCCAGCATTTT. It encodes CASSEDGGYSNQPQHF.

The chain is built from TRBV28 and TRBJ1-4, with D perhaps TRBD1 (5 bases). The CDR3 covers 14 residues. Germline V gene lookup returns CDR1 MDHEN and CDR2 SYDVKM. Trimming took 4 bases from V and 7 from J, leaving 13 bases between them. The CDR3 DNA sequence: TGTGCCAGCAGTTCAGGTGGTAGGGGTGAAAAACTGTTTTTT. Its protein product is CASSSGGRGEKLFF.